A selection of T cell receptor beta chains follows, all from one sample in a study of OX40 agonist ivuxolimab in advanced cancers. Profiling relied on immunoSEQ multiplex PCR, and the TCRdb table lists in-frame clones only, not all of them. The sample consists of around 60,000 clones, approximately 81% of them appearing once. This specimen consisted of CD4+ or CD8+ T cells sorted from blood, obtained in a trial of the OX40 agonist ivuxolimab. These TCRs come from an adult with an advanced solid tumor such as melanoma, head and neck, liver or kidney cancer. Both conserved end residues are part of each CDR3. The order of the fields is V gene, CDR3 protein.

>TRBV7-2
CASSRWGNTIYF
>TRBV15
CATSRSGRAYGTGELFF
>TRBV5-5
CASSRHLAQSRANVLTF
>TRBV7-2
CASSLGLVYTDTQYF
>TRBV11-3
CASSFRGPTGELFF
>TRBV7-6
CASSLDGRAIQQFF
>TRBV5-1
CASSLAGSYNEQFF
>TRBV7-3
CASSLTGLETQYF
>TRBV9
CASSAYRVLNTEAFF
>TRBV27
CASSPDSTGNTIYF
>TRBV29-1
CSVVGQPRVDTQYF
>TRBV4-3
CASSQDLNTEAFF
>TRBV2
CASSVGNTEAFF
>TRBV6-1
CASSEYRLAGEGTDTQYF
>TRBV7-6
CASSAPGATNEKLFF
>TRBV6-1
CASSELEVHEQFF
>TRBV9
CASSAGGETQYF
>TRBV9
CASSVGQGPNTEAFF
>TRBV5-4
CASSLGTGSMRGTDTQYF
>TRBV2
CASSVGRLNEQFF
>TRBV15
CATSFGTHQPQHF
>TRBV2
CATELQGANEQFF
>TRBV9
CASSVNSRDTQYF
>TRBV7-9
CASSFTGYEQYF
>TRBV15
CATSRDLGKYYEQYF
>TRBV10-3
CAISGGYRLAGHTDTQYF
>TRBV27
CASSLMGTGLEKLFF
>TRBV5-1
CASSLASGTRADTQYF
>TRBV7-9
CASSFQQGLGEQYF
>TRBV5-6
CASSLPTGEMNTEAFF
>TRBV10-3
CAISGGQGLSGANVLTF
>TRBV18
CASSPIGKTDTQYF
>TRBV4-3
CASSREPGLASEQYF
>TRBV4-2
CASSESGPPYNEQFF
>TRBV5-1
CASSLGIGGSSNQPQHF
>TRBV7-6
CASSLAPGNNQPQHF
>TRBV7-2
CASSPWGTVYEQYF
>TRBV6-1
CASSEAWGTSGYTF
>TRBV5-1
CASSLVPGRRETQYF
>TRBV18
CASSPQNGPTEAFF